This T cell receptor (beta chain) comes out of a study of vaccination effects on CD4 cells after COVID-19. Profiled with immunoSEQ multiplex PCR; TCRdb holds only in-frame clones, not every one. This table holds tens of thousands of clones, approximately 72% found once. As concerns this clone: Its target is unknown.

The CDR3 spans 11 residues. Germline CDR1 and CDR2: KGHSH and LQKENI. The V gene lost 6 bases and the J gene lost 7 bases, with 7 bases spanning the gap. Sequencing followed a ViraFEST assay step that expanded antigen-specific CD4+ T cells with viral peptide pools. CD4+ T cell isolation took place after 10 days of culture. None of these healthy vaccinees had been infected with SARS-CoV-2 before vaccination. Every well got some 1.8 million PBMC, which were grown with 10 IU/ml IL-2 and 8.5 to 10 ug/ml peptides. This clonotype was sampled from a human donor who received a COVID-19 vaccine. V is TRBV18 and J is TRBJ2-1; D might be TRBD1 (5 bases). The sequences come from CD4+ T cells from PBMCs cultured with HCoV-OC43 spike peptides, collected before COVID-19 vaccination. Described subset: HCoV-OC43 spike overlapping peptide pool stimulation. CDR3 residues: CASSAGNEQFF. Written as DNA, the CDR3 is TGTGCCAGCTCGGCAGGGAATGAGCAGTTCTTC.